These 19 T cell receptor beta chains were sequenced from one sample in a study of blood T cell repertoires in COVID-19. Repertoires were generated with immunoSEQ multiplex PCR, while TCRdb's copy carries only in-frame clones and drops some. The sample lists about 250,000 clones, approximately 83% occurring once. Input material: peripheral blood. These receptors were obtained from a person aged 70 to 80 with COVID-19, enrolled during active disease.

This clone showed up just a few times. The CDR3 coding sequence is TGTGCCAGCAGTTCTCCCCAAGGGGGCCACTTGGGGGCCAACGTCCTGACTTTC. Its protein product is CASSSPQGGHLGANVLTF. The chain recombines TRBV28 with TRBJ2-6; TRBD1 matches at 7 bases. CDR3 length equals 18 residues. V lost 4 bases to trimming and J lost 4 bases; unmatched junction nucleotides: 13. CDR1 and CDR2 (germline): MDHEN, SYDVKM.

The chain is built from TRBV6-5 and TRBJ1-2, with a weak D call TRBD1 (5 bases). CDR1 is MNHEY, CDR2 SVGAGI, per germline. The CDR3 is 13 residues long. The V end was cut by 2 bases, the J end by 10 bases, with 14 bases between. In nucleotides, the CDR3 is TGTGCCAGCAGTTACATGTCGGGGGGGTTCTACACCTTC. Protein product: CASSYMSGGFYTF.

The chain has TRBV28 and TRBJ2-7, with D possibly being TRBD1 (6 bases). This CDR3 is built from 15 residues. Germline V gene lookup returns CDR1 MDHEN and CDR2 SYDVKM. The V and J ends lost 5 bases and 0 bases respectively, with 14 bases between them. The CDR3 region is CASSGRQDPSYEQYF. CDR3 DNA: TGTGCCAGCAGTGGGAGACAGGACCCCTCCTACGAGCAGTACTTC.

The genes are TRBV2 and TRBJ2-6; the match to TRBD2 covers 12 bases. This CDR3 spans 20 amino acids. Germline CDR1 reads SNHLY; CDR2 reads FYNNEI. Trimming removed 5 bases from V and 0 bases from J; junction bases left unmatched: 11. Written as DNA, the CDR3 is TGTGCCAGCAGTACCTTCGCTAGCGGGAGGGGTAGCTCTGGGGCCAACGTCCTGACTTTC. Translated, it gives CASSTFASGRGSSGANVLTF.

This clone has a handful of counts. The CDR3 sequence is CASNGGARTDTQYF. For the CDR3, the DNA is TGTGCCAGTAATGGTGGGGCTAGGACAGATACGCAGTATTTT. This rearrangement joins TRBV19 to TRBJ2-3; perhaps TRBD1 as D (5 bases). The CDR3 is 14 residues long. Trimming left V 7 bases short and J 3 bases short, with 14 bases between. Germline loops: CDR1 LNHDA, CDR2 SQIVND (reference sequence).

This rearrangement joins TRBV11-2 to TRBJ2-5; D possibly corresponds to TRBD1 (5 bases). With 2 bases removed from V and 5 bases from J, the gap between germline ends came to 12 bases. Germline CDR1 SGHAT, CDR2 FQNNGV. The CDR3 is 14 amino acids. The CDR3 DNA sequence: TGTGCCAGCAGCTTACTTAGGGGTGTGGAGACCCAGTACTTC. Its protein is CASSLLRGVETQYF.

In DNA form, the CDR3 reads TGTGCCACCAGCAGAGAACAGGGCACTGAAGCTTTCTTT. This sequence encodes CATSREQGTEAFF. The chain combines TRBV15 with TRBJ1-1, with D tentatively TRBD1 (6 bases). Trimming removed 0 bases from V and 4 bases from J, with 6 bases in between. The CDR3 sequence is 13 residues long. Germline lookup yields CDR1 LNHNV and CDR2 YYDKDF (reference sequence).

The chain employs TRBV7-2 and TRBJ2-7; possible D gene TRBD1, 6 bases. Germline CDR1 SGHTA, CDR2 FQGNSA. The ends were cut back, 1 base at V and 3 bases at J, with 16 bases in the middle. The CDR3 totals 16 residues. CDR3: CASSLGYRVSDYEQYF. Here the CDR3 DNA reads TGTGCCAGCAGCTTAGGCTACAGGGTGTCGGACTACGAGCAGTACTTC.

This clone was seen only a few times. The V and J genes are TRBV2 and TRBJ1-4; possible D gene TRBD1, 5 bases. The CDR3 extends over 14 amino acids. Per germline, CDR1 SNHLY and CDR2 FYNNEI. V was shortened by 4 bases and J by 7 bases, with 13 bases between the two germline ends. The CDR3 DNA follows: TGTGCCAGCAGTGGGACACCGTTAGGTGAAAAACTGTTTTTT. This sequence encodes CASSGTPLGEKLFF. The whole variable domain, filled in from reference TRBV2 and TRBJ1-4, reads EPEVTQTPSHQVTQMGQEVILRCVPISNHLYFYWYRQILGQKVEFLVSFYNNEISEKSEIFDDQFSVERPDGSNFTLKIRSTKLEDSAMYFCASSGTPLGEKLFFGSGTQLSVL.

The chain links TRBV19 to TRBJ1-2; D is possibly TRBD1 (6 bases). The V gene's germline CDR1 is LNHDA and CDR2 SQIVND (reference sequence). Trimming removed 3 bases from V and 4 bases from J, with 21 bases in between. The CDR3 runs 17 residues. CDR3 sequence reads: CASSMTPRGQLFYGYTF. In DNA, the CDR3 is TGTGCCAGTAGTATGACCCCTCGCGGACAGCTCTTCTATGGCTACACCTTC.

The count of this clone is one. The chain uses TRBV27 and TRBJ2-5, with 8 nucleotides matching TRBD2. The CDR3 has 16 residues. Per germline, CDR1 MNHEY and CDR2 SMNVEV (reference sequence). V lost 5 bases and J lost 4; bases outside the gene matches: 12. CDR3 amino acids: CASSPFASSGRETQYF. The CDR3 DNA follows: TGTGCCAGCAGTCCCTTTGCCTCTAGCGGGCGAGAGACCCAGTACTTC.

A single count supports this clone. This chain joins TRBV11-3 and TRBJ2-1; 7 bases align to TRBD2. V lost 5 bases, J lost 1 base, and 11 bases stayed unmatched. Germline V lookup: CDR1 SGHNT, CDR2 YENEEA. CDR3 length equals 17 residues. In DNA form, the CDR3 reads TGTGCCAGCAGCCCCGGTCCCCTCGGGGGGTCCTACAATGAGCAGTTCTTC. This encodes CASSPGPLGGSYNEQFF.

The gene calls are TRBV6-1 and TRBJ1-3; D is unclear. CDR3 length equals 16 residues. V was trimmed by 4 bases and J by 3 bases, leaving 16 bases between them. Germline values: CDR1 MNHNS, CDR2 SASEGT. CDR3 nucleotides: TGTGCCAGCAGTGCCCATAAACAGCTCCGTGGAAACACCATATATTTT. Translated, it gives CASSAHKQLRGNTIYF.

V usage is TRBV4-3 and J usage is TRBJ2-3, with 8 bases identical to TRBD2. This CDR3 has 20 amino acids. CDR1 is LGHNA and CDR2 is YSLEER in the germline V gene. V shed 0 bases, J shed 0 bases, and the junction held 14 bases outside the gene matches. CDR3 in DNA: TGCGCCAGCAGCCAAGATTATAGGTTCGCGGGGGGATCAAGCACAGATACGCAGTATTTT. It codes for CASSQDYRFAGGSSTDTQYF.

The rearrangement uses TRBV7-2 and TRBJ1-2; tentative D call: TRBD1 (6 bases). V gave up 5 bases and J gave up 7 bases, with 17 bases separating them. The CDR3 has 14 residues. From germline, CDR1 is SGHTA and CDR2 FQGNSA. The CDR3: CASSPAGGASGYTF. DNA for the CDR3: TGTGCCAGCAGCCCGGCCGGGGGGGCCAGTGGCTACACCTTC.

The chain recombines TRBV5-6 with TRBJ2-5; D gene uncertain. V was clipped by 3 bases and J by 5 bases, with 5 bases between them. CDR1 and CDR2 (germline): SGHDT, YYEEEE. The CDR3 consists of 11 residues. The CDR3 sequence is CASSSRETQYF. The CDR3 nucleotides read TGTGCCAGCAGCTCCAGGGAGACCCAGTACTTC.

CDR3 sequence: CASNPAGGLYEQYF. CDR3 in DNA: TGTGCCAGCAACCCGGCAGGGGGACTTTACGAGCAGTACTTC. This chain connects TRBV6-6 to TRBJ2-7; TRBD1 is a possible D gene (7 bases). Germline V lookup: CDR1 MNHNY, CDR2 SVGAGI (reference sequence). The V and J ends lost 7 bases and 4 bases respectively, with 17 bases between them. CDR3 length: 14 residues.

In nucleotides, the CDR3 is TGTGCCAGCAGCTTAACGGCGACAGGGGCCCACTACGAGCAGTACTTC. Its translation is CASSLTATGAHYEQYF. V usage is TRBV11-3 and J usage is TRBJ2-7; 8 bases align to TRBD1. Per the germline V gene, CDR1 is SGHNT and CDR2 is YENEEA. The CDR3 totals 16 residues. The ends lost 2 bases at V and 3 bases at J; junction bases unmatched: 9.

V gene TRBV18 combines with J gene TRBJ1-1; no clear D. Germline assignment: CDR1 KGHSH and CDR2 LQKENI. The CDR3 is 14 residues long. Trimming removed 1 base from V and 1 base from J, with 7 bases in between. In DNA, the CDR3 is TGTGCCAGCTCACCACTGGGAGGGAACACTGAAGCTTTCTTT. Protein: CASSPLGGNTEAFF.